Sequencing of this T cell receptor beta chain was carried out in a study of blood T cell repertoires in COVID-19 (dated by TCRdb to about 2020). About the full investigation: Samples covering the acute and convalescent phases of COVID-19 were provided by collaborators in the United States, Italy and Spain. Nearly every sample came with metadata listing a de-identified subject ID, COVID-19 status, age in years and sex. The prospective study material was composed of cDNA or gDNA derived from T cells, B-cell-depleted T cells, or PBMCs. The samples were drawn from the first 160 participants of the ongoing ImmuneRACE study and from roughly 1,300 subjects provided by 6 global collaborators. The repertoires were released in a freely available public database intended as a resource for research on the immune response to SARS-CoV-2. The dataset comprised deeply sampled blood TCRbeta repertoires from subjects exposed to, actively infected with, or recovered from COVID-19. Where HLA class I and class II types were available, the types were taken from metadata supplied by the sample provider, not from assay-based typing.

TCRbeta CDR3 regions were amplified from genomic DNA by means of the immunoSEQ Assay, a bias-controlled multiplex PCR. In the source study's methods: Within the assay, amplification of reference gene primers was used to estimate how many nucleated cells each sample contained. To quantify the absolute abundance of each unique TCRbeta CDR3 rearrangement, sequence reads were collapsed and filtered. Productive Simpson clonality was computed per sample as the square root of Simpson's diversity index over productive rearrangements. Imported from immuneACCESS, the table was reduced by TCRdb to in-frame sequences with V and J called. These copies leave out some clones; in studies compared against another copy, an unresolved V gene accounts for under half, and the cause of the remainder is not known. V and J calls and clone size follow that table, whereas D and trimming were derived from the DNA. Across this sample there are roughly 90,000 clones, with around four fifths seen only once. The ten largest clones capture around 15% of the sample.

The CDR3, cysteine through phenylalanine, is 15 amino acids long. The CDR3 DNA has 45 bases and is translated from base 1. From a lookup of the germline V gene (reference sequence), CDR1 and CDR2 are PRHDT and FYEKMQ. Trimming removed 6 bases from V and 5 bases from J; the gene matches leave 7 bases unexplained. The collaborating institutions used their own protocols to collect whole blood in K2EDTA tubes. For TCRbeta analysis, collaborators shipped samples in one of three forms: frozen whole blood, isolated PBMCs, or DNA extracted from either of those sample types. Overall study results and their limits: How much clinical and demographic metadata was included differed by source and by participant, and the metadata was provided uncurated.

On this clone: Its cognate antigen has yet to be identified. Base-call qualities are not available, and no considerably larger clone is one nucleotide away.

The source is a human donor in a cohort sampled during active COVID-19. The sequenced sample consisted of peripheral blood. The chain joins TRBV13 to TRBJ1-5; 10 junctional bases match TRBD1. Here the CDR3 is given as CASSRGTGEHQPQHF. The DNA sequence is TGTGCCAGCAGTAGGGGGACAGGGGAACATCAGCCCCAGCATTTT.